One sample yielded the 31 T cell receptor beta chains listed below, sequenced in a study of T cells in Graves' hyperthyroidism and ophthalmopathy. Using RNA transcripts as the source, TCR beta CDR3 regions were amplified. An initial round of RT-PCR targeting the TCR CDR3 relied on the HTBI primer set. TCRdb fed the multiplex PCR reads into MiXCR, producing one record per CDR3 protein. Here the sample spans about 37,000 distinct CDR3 sequences, approximately 52% being singletons. The material sequenced was blood. The source is a man aged 35 to 55 with Graves' ophthalmopathy.

This clonotype was observed at least ten times. CDR3 DNA: TGTGCCAGCAGCCTAGCGGATGAGCAGTTCTTC. Translated: CASSLADEQFF. The chain employs TRBV3-1 and TRBJ2-1, with a possible D match to TRBD2 (6 bases). Trimming removed 4 bases from V and 8 bases from J, with 6 bases in between. The germline V gene has CDR1 LGHDT and CDR2 YNNKEL (reference sequence). The CDR3 consists of 11 residues.

This clonotype was observed at least ten times. This chain uses TRBV5-4 with TRBJ2-2, with TRBD1 matching over 9 bases. This CDR3 comprises 16 residues. Germline loops: CDR1 SGHNT, CDR2 YYREEE (reference sequence). The trim removed 0 bases at V and 6 bases at J, leaving 6 bases unmatched. The CDR3 bases are TGTGCCAGCAGCTTGGCCGGGACAGGGTCGGCCGGGGAGCTGTTTTTT. Its translation: CASSLAGTGSAGELFF.

This clonotype has ten or more counts. V gene TRBV5-1 combines with J gene TRBJ1-4; 7 bases agree with TRBD1. The CDR3 has 15 residues. Germline V lookup: CDR1 SGHRS, CDR2 YFSETQ. J was trimmed by 8 bases and V by 4 bases; bases with no gene match: 11. The CDR3 DNA reads as TGCGCCAGCAGCCCCCAGGGGGGCTTATCCGAAAAACTGTTTTTT. Protein product: CASSPQGGLSEKLFF.

This clonotype showed up just a few times. The CDR3 does not end in the conserved phenylalanine or tryptophan, so this is likely a read error. The J gene is TRBJ1-3, the V gene TRBV7-9, with D perhaps matching TRBD1 (6 bases). The length of the CDR3 is 14 residues. Germline V gives CDR1 SEHNR, CDR2 FQNEAQ (reference sequence). V was cut by 6 bases and J by 8 bases, with 17 bases left in between. The CDR3 DNA reads as TGTGCCAGCAGTCCGGGGGGCCTCGGAGACACCATATATCTT. Translating gives CASSPGGLGDTIYL.

This sequence joins TRBV11-3 and TRBJ2-5; tentatively, D is TRBD2 (6 bases). Germline lookup yields CDR1 SGHNT and CDR2 YENEEA. Trimming left V 1 base short and J 7 bases short, with 19 bases between. The length of the CDR3 is 16 residues. CDR3 DNA: TGTGCCAGCAGCTTAGGGTCCGGGACTGCTATGGGGACCCAGTACTTC. Its translation is CASSLGSGTAMGTQYF.

The chain joins TRBV5-1 to TRBJ2-1; the match to TRBD1 covers 9 bases. V gave up 4 bases and J gave up 10 bases; unmatched junction bases: 15. Per germline, CDR1 SGHRS and CDR2 YFSETQ. This CDR3 contains 16 residues. The CDR3 nucleotides read TGCGCCAGCAGCCCCCGGACAGGGGTGGGCACCGGGGAGCAGTTCTTC. Translating it yields CASSPRTGVGTGEQFF.

The chain combines TRBV7-2 with TRBJ1-4, with TRBD1 matching over 8 bases. This CDR3 contains 14 residues. The V gene end was trimmed by 5 bases and the J gene end by 4 bases; junction bases not matched to a gene: 3. CDR1 and CDR2 from the germline V gene are SGHTA and FQGNSA. CDR3 in DNA: TGTGCCAGCAGCCCAGACAGGGGTAATGAAAAACTGTTTTTT. It encodes CASSPDRGNEKLFF.

This chain links TRBV20-1 with TRBJ2-7; D is possibly TRBD2 (6 bases). Trimming stripped 6 bases from V and 3 bases from J, with 18 bases between. The CDR3 covers 14 residues. Germline V gene data show CDR1 as DFQATT and CDR2 as SNEGSKA (reference sequence). This CDR3 is CSAPGLNRDYEQYF. The CDR3 DNA reads TGCAGTGCCCCGGGACTCAATAGGGACTACGAGCAGTACTTC.

This clonotype was picked up many times. This chain links TRBV7-2 with TRBJ2-3; the D gene is possibly TRBD2 (5 bases). CDR1 and CDR2 (germline): SGHTA, FQGNSA. There are 16 residues in the CDR3. The ends were cut back, 5 bases at V and 0 bases at J, with 15 bases in the middle. DNA for the CDR3: TGTGCCAGCAGCCCGAGCGGAGAGTTCAGCACAGATACGCAGTATTTT. Protein: CASSPSGEFSTDTQYF.

J is TRBJ2-3 and V is TRBV29-1; D is ambiguous. V was cut by 4 bases and J by 2 bases, with 10 bases left in between. This CDR3 spans 13 amino acids. Germline CDR1 SQVTM, CDR2 ANQGSEA. CDR3 DNA: TGCAGCGTTGCAGACGGACCCACAGATACGCAGTATTTT. Translating gives CSVADGPTDTQYF.

By its share, this clonotype is medium-sized. The chain is built from TRBV20-1 and TRBJ2-3; D remains ambiguous. Germline CDR1 reads DFQATT; CDR2 reads SNEGSKA (reference sequence). This CDR3 has 8 residues. The CDR3 coding sequence is TGCAGCACAGATACGCAGTATTTT. This encodes CSTDTQYF.

To note about this clonotype: Mismatch with germline at one junction end may stem from a read error. This chain uses TRBV20-1 with TRBJ2-6; no reliable D call. The CDR3 is 13 residues long. Germline V gene data show CDR1 as DFQATT and CDR2 as SNEGSKA (reference sequence). The CDR3 coding sequence is TGCAGTGCTAGAGCCTTTTCGGGTGCCACTGAAGCTTTC. It translates to CSARAFSGATEAF.

In this sample, this clonotype turned up many times. The chain couples TRBV4-1 to TRBJ2-1; D is uncertain. The CDR3 runs to 14 residues. Trimming cost V 4 bases and J 4 bases, with 11 bases left between them. Germline CDR1 is MGHRA and CDR2 is YSYEKL. For the CDR3, the DNA is TGCGCCAGCAGCCTTTCGGACGGTTACAATGAGCAGTTCTTC. Protein sequence: CASSLSDGYNEQFF.

Sample share makes this clonotype medium-sized. The genes are TRBV10-2 and TRBJ1-2; no reliable D call. Trimming cost V 4 bases and J 3 bases, with 9 bases left between them. The CDR3 runs to 13 residues. Germline lookup yields CDR1 WSHSY and CDR2 SAAADI. Here the CDR3 DNA reads TGCGCCAGCAGTGTCCCGGGCGACTATGGCTACACCTTC. Translating it yields CASSVPGDYGYTF.

The chain has TRBV29-1 and TRBJ2-3, with TRBD1 identical over 8 bases. CDR1 and CDR2 (germline): SQVTM, ANQGSEA. CDR3 length equals 14 residues. CDR3 amino acids: CSEWDRRYTDTQYF. The CDR3 DNA reads as TGCAGTGAATGGGACAGGCGGTACACAGATACGCAGTATTTT.

This clonotype was found once. V is TRBV20-1 and J is TRBJ2-5; 12 bases match TRBD1. The CDR3 covers 13 residues. Germline CDR1 reads DFQATT; CDR2 reads SNEGSKA (reference sequence). The ends lost 7 bases at V and 5 bases at J; junction bases unmatched: 5. This CDR3 is CSVGDRGRETQYF. The DNA for the CDR3 is TGCAGTGTCGGGGACAGGGGGCGGGAGACCCAGTACTTC.

This clonotype was seen once. V and J are TRBV19 and TRBJ1-5; tentative D call: TRBD1 (6 bases). From germline, CDR1 is LNHDA and CDR2 SQIVND (reference sequence). V was shortened by 6 bases and J by 3 bases, with 24 bases between the two germline ends. The CDR3 has 18 amino acids. CDR3 DNA sequence: TGTGCCAGTAGCCTCCGCCGGGGGGCGCGAGGGGCCAATCAGCCCCAGCATTTT. Its translation is CASSLRRGARGANQPQHF.

Regarding this clonotype: The CDR3 does not end in the conserved phenylalanine or tryptophan, so this is likely a read error. The rearrangement uses TRBV11-2 and TRBJ2-3; no clear D. CDR3 length equals 13 residues. CDR1 SGHAT and CDR2 FQNNGV come from the germline V gene. With 8 bases removed from V and 2 bases from J, the gap between germline ends came to 11 bases. This CDR3 reads CASGPGITDTQYY. CDR3 nucleotides: TGTGCCAGCGGTCCTGGGATCACAGATACGCAGTATTAT.

This clonotype was counted at least ten times. V gene TRBV6-5 combines with J gene TRBJ1-1; unclear D gene. Germline CDR1 and CDR2: MNHEY and SVGAGI. Trimming removed 6 bases from V and 8 bases from J, with 13 bases in between. The CDR3 loop spans 12 amino acids. CDR3 sequence: CASRPLEGEAFF. CDR3 in DNA: TGTGCCAGCAGACCTCTTGAAGGGGAAGCTTTCTTT.

In its sample, this clonotype was seen a few times. This likely comes from a read error, as the CDR3 has no conserved phenylalanine or tryptophan at its end. The V gene is TRBV28, the J gene TRBJ1-1; no definite D call. This CDR3 comprises 12 residues. V shed 6 bases and J shed 1 base, with 6 bases lying between them. Germline V lookup: CDR1 MDHEN, CDR2 SYDVKM. The CDR3 bases are TGTGCCAGCAGGGGTGGGAACACTGAAGCTTTCTTG. Amino acids: CASRGGNTEAFL.

This clonotype was picked up many times. V gene TRBV2 combines with J gene TRBJ2-1, with D possibly called TRBD1 or TRBD2 (5 bases each). Germline assignment: CDR1 SNHLY and CDR2 FYNNEI. V lost 3 bases, J lost 12 bases, and 12 bases lay in between. This CDR3 spans 12 amino acids. The CDR3 nucleotides are TGTGCCAGCAGTGATGTTGGGGACCGGCAGTTCTTC. Amino acids: CASSDVGDRQFF.

This clonotype ranks as medium-sized. The chain couples TRBV29-1 to TRBJ2-7, with D possibly called TRBD1 or TRBD2 (6 bases each). V was clipped by 6 bases and J by 2 bases, with 14 bases between them. The CDR3 loop spans 13 amino acids. Germline V gene sequence: CDR1 SQVTM, CDR2 ANQGSEA. In DNA form, the CDR3 reads TGCAGCGTACCGACGGGGGACACCTACGAGCAGTACTTC. Translated: CSVPTGDTYEQYF.

The table lists this clonotype with many counts. The chain employs TRBV5-6 and TRBJ2-3; D remains ambiguous. The CDR3 has 11 amino acids. The V and J ends lost 4 bases and 5 bases respectively, with 5 bases between them. Germline CDR1 SGHDT, CDR2 YYEEEE. The CDR3 DNA follows: TGTGCCAGCAGCCTGGGAGATACGCAGTATTTT. Residues: CASSLGDTQYF.

This sequence joins TRBV19 and TRBJ2-7; D unresolved. The CDR3 covers 13 residues. Trimming shortened V by 8 bases and J by 1 base, and 12 bases separated the two germline ends. Germline V lookup: CDR1 LNHDA, CDR2 SQIVND (reference sequence). CDR3 sequence (DNA): TGTGCCAGTGCTCCTCATAGTTCCTACGAGCAGTACTTC. Translated: CASAPHSSYEQYF. The entire variable domain, with the rest obtained from reference TRBV19 and TRBJ2-7, is as follows: DGGITQSPKYLFRKEGQNVTLSCEQNLNHDAMYWYRQDPGQGLRLIYYSQIVNDFQKGDIAEGYSVSREKKESFPLTVTSAQKNPTAFYLCASAPHSSYEQYFGPGTRLTVT.

This clonotype was seen repeatedly, ten times or more. For the CDR3, the DNA is TGCAGTGCTAGTGCGCCCAGGGGGCGCGACACTGAAGCTTTCTTT. As protein: CSASAPRGRDTEAFF. The rearrangement uses TRBV20-1 and TRBJ1-1, with 8 positions matching TRBD1. Germline CDR1 and CDR2: DFQATT and SNEGSKA (reference sequence). CDR3 size: 15 residues. Trimming at V came to 3 bases and at J to 3 bases, leaving 9 bases not matched to a gene.

J is TRBJ2-1 and V is TRBV15; TRBD1 might be the D (6 bases). The V end was cut by 0 bases, the J end by 8 bases, with 26 bases between. The CDR3 spans 19 residues. Germline V lookup: CDR1 LNHNV, CDR2 YYDKDF (reference sequence). The CDR3 reads CATSRDQVTIAGVYHEQFF. CDR3 DNA sequence: TGTGCCACCAGCAGAGATCAAGTCACGATAGCAGGGGTTTACCATGAGCAGTTCTTC. Using reference TRBV15 and TRBJ2-1 for the parts outside the CDR3, the full variable domain is DAMVIQNPRYQVTQFGKPVTLSCSQTLNHNVMYWYQQKSSQAPKLLFHYYDKDFNNEADTPDNFQSRRPNTSFCFLDIRSPGLGDTAMYLCATSRDQVTIAGVYHEQFFGPGTRLTVL.

There are many counts of this clonotype. The V gene is TRBV28, the J gene TRBJ2-7; D may be TRBD2 (6 bases). The CDR3 runs to 17 residues. Germline CDR1 MDHEN, CDR2 SYDVKM. V lost 4 bases and J lost 0, with 19 bases in between. In DNA, the CDR3 is TGTGCCAGCAGTTGGGAGGCAGGGCCGGAGAGCTCCTACGAGCAGTACTTC. It is translated as CASSWEAGPESSYEQYF.

Concerning this clonotype itself: The junction departs from germline at one end; a sequencing error may be responsible. V is TRBV14 and J is TRBJ2-2; D is undetermined. CDR3 length equals 16 residues. Germline CDR1 is SGHDN and CDR2 is FVKESK. Written as DNA, the CDR3 is TGTGCTAGCAGCCATCCGGCTGGGCAAAGCACCGGGGAGCTGTTTTTT. It translates to CASSHPAGQSTGELFF.

This clonotype was observed at least ten times. The genes are TRBV5-1 and TRBJ2-3; D is ambiguous. Per germline, CDR1 SGHRS and CDR2 YFSETQ. V lost 4 bases and J 2 bases, leaving 14 bases between the germline ends. The CDR3 has 15 residues. The CDR3 here is CASSQRDGVTDTQYF. The CDR3 nucleotides are TGCGCCAGCAGCCAGCGAGACGGCGTCACAGATACGCAGTATTTT.

This clonotype has a count of ten or more. The V and J genes are TRBV9 and TRBJ2-3; 8 bases map to TRBD2. V dropped 5 bases and J dropped 4; count of bases not matched to a gene: 9. This CDR3 contains 15 residues. CDR1 is SGDLS and CDR2 is YYNGEE in the germline V gene. The CDR3 nucleotides read TGTGCCAGCAGTAAAGCGGGAGCTGGCGCAGATACGCAGTATTTT. Translated, it gives CASSKAGAGADTQYF.

This clonotype appeared many times. The chain couples TRBV3-1 to TRBJ2-3; the D gene is possibly TRBD2 (6 bases). The germline gives CDR1 LGHDT, CDR2 YNNKEL (reference sequence). CDR3 length: 14 residues. V lost 4 bases, J lost 5 bases, and 13 bases lay in between. The CDR3 sequence: CASSPSDGGDTQYF. The CDR3 DNA reads TGTGCCAGCAGCCCCAGCGACGGGGGAGATACGCAGTATTTT.